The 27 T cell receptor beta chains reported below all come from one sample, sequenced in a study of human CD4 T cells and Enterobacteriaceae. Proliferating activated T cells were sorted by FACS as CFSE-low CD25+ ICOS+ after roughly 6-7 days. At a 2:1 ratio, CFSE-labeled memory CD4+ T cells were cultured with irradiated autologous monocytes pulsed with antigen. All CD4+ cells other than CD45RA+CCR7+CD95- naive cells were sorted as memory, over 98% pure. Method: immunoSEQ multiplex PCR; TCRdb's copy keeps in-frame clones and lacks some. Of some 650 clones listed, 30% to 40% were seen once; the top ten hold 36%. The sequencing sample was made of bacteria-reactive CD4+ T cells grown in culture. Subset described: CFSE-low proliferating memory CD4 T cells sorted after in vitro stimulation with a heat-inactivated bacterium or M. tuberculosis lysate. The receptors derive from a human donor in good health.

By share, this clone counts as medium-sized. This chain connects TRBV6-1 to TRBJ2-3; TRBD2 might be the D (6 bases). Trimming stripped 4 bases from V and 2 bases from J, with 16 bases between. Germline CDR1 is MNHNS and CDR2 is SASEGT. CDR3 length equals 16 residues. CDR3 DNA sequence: TGTGCCAGCAGTGTTTTCAGCGGGTTCCACACAGATACGCAGTATTTT. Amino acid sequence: CASSVFSGFHTDTQYF.

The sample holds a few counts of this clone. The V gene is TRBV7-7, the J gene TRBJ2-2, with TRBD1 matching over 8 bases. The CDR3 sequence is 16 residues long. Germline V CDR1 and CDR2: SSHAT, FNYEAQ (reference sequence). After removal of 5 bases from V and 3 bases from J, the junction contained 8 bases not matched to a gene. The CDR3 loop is CASSPRTGWDTGELFF. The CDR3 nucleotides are TGTGCCAGCAGCCCGCGGACAGGGTGGGACACCGGGGAGCTGTTTTTT. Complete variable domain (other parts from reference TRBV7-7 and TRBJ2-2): GAGVSQSPRYKVTKRGQDVTLRCDPISSHATLYWYQQALGQGPEFLTYFNYEAQPDKSGLPSDRFSAERPEGSISTLTIQRTEQRDSAMYRCASSPRTGWDTGELFFGEGSRLTVL.

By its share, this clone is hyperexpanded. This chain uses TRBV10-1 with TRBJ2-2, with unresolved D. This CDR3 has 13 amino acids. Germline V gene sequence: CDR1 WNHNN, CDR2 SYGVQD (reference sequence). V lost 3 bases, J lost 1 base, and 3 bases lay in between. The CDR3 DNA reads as TGCGCCAGCAGTGACGGGAACACCGGGGAGCTGTTTTTT. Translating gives CASSDGNTGELFF.

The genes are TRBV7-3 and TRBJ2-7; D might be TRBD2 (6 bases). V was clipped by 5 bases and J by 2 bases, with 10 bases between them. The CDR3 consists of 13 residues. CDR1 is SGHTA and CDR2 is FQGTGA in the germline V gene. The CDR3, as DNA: TGTGCCAGCAGCCGGGGAGGAGCCTACGAGCAGTACTTC. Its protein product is CASSRGGAYEQYF.

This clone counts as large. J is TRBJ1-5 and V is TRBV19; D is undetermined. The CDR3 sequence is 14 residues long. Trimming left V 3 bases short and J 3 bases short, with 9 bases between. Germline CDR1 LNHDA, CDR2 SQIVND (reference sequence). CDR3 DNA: TGTGCCAGTAGTATTTTGGATACCAATCAGCCCCAGCATTTT. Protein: CASSILDTNQPQHF.

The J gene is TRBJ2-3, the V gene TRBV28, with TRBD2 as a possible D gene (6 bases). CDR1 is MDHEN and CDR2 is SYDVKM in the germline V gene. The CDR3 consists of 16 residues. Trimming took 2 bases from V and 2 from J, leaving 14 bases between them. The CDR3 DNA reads TGTGCCAGCAGTTTAGGGTTGGGGGGACCCACAGATACGCAGTATTTT. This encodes CASSLGLGGPTDTQYF.

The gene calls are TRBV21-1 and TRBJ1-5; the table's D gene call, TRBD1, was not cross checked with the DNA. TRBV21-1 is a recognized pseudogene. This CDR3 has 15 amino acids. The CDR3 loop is CASSKGQYNNQPQHF. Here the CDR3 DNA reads TGTGCCAGCAGCAAAGGTCAGTACAACAATCAGCCCCAGCATTTT.

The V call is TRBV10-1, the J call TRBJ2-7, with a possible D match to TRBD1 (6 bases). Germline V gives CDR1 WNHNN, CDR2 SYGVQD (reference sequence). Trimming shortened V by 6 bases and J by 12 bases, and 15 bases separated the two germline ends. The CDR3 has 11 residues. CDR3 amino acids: CASRNTGQWYF. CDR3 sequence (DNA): TGCGCCAGCAGGAACACAGGGCAGTGGTACTTC.

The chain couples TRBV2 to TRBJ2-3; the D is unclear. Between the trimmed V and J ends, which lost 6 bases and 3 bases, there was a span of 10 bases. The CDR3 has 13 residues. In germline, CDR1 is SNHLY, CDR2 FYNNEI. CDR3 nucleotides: TGTGCCAGCAGCTCAGAGCTAACAGATACGCAGTATTTT. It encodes CASSSELTDTQYF. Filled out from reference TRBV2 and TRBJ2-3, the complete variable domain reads EPEVTQTPSHQVTQMGQEVILRCVPISNHLYFYWYRQILGQKVEFLVSFYNNEISEKSEIFDDQFSVERPDGSNFTLKIRSTKLEDSAMYFCASSSELTDTQYFGPGTRLTVL.

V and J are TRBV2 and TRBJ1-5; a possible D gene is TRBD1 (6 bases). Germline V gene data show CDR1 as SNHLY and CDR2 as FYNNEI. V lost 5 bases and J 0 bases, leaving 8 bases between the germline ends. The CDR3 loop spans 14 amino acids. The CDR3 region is CASSRTASNQPQHF. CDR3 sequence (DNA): TGTGCCAGCAGTCGGACAGCTAGCAATCAGCCCCAGCATTTT.

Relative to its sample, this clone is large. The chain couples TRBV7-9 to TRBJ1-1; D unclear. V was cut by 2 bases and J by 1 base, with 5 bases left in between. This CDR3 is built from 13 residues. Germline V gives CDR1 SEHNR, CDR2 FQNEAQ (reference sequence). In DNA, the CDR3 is TGTGCCAGCAGCTTATATGAGAACACTGAAGCTTTCTTT. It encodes CASSLYENTEAFF.

CDR3 DNA sequence: TGTGCCAGCAGCGCGGGGGGGGGCGCCGGAGTGGAGACCCAGTACTTC. It codes for CASSAGGGAGVETQYF. V usage is TRBV11-1 and J usage is TRBJ2-5; 9 bases agree with TRBD2. This CDR3 has 16 residues. The trim removed 5 bases at V and 5 bases at J, leaving 12 bases unmatched. Germline V gene data show CDR1 as SGHAT and CDR2 as FQDESV (reference sequence).

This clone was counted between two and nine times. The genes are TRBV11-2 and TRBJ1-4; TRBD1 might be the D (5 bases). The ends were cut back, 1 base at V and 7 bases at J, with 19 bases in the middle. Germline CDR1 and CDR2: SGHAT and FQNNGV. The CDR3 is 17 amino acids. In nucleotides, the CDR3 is TGTGCCAGCAGCTTAGTTAGAGGGTCTACAGGTGGTGAAAAACTGTTTTTT. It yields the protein CASSLVRGSTGGEKLFF.

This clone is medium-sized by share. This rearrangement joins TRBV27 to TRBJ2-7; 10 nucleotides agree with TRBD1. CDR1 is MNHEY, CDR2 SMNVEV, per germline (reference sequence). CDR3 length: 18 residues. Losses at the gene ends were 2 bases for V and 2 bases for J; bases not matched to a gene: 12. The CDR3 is CASSLGFASGTGAYEQYF. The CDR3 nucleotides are TGTGCCAGCAGTTTAGGCTTCGCATCCGGGACAGGGGCCTACGAGCAGTACTTC.

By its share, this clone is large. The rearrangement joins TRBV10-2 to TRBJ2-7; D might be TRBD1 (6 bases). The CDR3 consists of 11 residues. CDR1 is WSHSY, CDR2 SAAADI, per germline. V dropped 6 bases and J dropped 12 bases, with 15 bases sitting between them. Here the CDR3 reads CASRNTGQWYF. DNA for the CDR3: TGCGCCAGCAGGAACACAGGGCAGTGGTACTTC.

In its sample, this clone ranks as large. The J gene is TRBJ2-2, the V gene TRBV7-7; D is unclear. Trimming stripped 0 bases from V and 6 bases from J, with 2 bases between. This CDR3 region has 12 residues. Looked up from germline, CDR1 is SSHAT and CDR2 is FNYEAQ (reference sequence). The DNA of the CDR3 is TGTGCCAGCAGCTTAGCGGCCGGGGAGCTGTTTTTT. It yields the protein CASSLAAGELFF.

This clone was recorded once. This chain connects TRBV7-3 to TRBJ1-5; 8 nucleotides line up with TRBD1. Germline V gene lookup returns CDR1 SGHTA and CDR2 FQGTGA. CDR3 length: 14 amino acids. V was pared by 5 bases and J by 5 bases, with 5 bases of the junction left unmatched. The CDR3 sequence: CASSPYRGDQPQHF. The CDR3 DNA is TGTGCCAGCAGCCCTTACAGGGGGGATCAGCCCCAGCATTTT.

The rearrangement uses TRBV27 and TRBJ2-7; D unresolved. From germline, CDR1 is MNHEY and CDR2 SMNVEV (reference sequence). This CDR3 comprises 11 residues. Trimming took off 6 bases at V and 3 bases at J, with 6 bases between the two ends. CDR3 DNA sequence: TGTGCCAGCAGATCCTTCTACGAGCAGTACTTC. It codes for CASRSFYEQYF.

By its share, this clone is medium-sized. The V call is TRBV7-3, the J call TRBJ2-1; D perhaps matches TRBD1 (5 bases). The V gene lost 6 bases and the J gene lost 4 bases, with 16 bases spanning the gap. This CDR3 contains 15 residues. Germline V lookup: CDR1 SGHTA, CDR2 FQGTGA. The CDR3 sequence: CASSLLVGPYNEQFF. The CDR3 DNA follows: TGTGCCAGCAGTCTACTCGTGGGGCCTTACAATGAGCAGTTCTTC.

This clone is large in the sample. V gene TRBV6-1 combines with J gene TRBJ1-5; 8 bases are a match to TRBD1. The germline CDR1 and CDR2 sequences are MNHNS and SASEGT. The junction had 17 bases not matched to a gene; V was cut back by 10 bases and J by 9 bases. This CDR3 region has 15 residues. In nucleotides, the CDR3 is TGTGCCACCGTCACCGGGACAGGCGTCGAGCGGCCCCAGCATTTT. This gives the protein CATVTGTGVERPQHF.

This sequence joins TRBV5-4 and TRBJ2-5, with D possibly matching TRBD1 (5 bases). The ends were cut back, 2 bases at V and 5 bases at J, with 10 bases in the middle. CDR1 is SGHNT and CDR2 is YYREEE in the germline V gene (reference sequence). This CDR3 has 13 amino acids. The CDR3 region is CASSFRGTETQYF. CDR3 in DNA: TGTGCCAGCAGCTTTAGGGGAACGGAGACCCAGTACTTC.

CDR3 residues: CASSVGEIFVGNTIYF. CDR3 in DNA: TGTGCCAGCAGCGTAGGAGAGATATTCGTGGGAAACACCATATATTTT. The chain links TRBV9 to TRBJ1-3, with unresolved D. CDR3 length: 16 amino acids. From germline, CDR1 is SGDLS and CDR2 YYNGEE. The V end lost 0 bases, the J end lost 4 bases, and 14 bases lay between the germline ends.

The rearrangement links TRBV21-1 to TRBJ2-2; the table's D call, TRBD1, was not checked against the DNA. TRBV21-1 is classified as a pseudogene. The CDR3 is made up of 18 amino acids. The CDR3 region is CASSIPGSGGLNTGELFF. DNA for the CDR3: TGTGCCAGCAGCATCCCAGGATCAGGGGGCCTAAACACCGGGGAGCTGTTTTTT.

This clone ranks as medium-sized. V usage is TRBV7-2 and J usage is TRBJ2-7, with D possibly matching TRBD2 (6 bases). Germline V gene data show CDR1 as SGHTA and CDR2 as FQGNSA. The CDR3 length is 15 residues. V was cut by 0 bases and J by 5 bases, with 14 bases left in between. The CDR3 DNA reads TGTGCCAGCAGCTTAGCAGGGAGGACTTTCCACGAGCAGTACTTC. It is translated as CASSLAGRTFHEQYF.

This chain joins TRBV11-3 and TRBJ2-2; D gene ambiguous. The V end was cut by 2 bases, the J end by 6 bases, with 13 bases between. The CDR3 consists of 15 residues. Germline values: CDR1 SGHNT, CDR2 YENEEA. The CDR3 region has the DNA TGTGCCAGCAGCTTAATCAGGTGGCCCCCCGGGGAGCTGTTTTTT. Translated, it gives CASSLIRWPPGELFF.

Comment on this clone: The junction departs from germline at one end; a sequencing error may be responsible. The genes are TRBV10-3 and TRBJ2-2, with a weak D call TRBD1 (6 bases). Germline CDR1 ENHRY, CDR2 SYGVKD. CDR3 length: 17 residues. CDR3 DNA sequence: TGTGCCAGCAGTCCTATCCTCGGGACACCGAACACCGGGGAGCTGTTTTTT. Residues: CASSPILGTPNTGELFF.

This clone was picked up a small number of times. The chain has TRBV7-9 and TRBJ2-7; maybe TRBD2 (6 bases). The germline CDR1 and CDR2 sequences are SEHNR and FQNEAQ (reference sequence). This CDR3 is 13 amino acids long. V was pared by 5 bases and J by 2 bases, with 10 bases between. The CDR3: CASSRGGAYEQYF. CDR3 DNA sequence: TGTGCCAGCAGCCGGGGAGGAGCCTACGAGCAGTACTTC.